The 2 T cell receptor beta chains given below trace back to one sample, sequenced in a study of cytomegalovirus exposure and HLA in healthy donors. 60 Vbeta and 13 Jbeta primers were used in PCR. Clones were sequenced by immunoSEQ multiplex PCR, and TCRdb holds only the in-frame ones, with some missing. The table lists under 200,000 clones. The sequenced material came from PBMCs. The receptor set was obtained from a woman between 18 and 29 years old in good health and CMV-seropositive.

On this clone: Other nucleotide sequences from this sample produce the same CDR3. V gene TRBV29-1 combines with J gene TRBJ2-1; 9 bases map to TRBD1. V lost 4 bases, J lost 7 bases, and 2 bases stayed unmatched. The CDR3 spans 12 residues. CDR1 SQVTM and CDR2 ANQGSEA come from the germline V gene. CDR3 amino acids: CSVGQGGNEQFF. CDR3 sequence (DNA): TGCAGCGTTGGACAGGGGGGAAATGAGCAGTTCTTC.

The genes are TRBV4-1 and TRBJ2-7; 7 bases line up with TRBD2. In germline, CDR1 is MGHRA, CDR2 YSYEKL. The junction had 9 bases not matched to a gene; V was cut back by 3 bases and J by 7 bases. The CDR3 has 14 amino acids. The CDR3, as DNA: TGCGCCAGCAGCCAGGGGCGGGGGAGTTGGGAGCAGTACTTC. Protein: CASSQGRGSWEQYF.